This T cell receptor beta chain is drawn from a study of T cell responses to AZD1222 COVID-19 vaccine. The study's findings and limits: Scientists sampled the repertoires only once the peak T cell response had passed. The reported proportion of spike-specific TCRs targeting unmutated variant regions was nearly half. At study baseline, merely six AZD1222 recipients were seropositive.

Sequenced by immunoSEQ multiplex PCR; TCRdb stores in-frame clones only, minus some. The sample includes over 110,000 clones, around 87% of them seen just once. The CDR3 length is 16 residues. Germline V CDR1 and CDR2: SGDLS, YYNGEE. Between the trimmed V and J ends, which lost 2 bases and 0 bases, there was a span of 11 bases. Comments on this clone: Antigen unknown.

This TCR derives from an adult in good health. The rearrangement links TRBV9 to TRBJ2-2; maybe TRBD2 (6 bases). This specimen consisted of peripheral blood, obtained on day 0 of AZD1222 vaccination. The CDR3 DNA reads TGTGCCAGCAGCGTGGTAGTAGCGGCGAACACCGGGGAGCTGTTTTTT. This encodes CASSVVVAANTGELFF.